The rows below give T cell receptor beta chains drawn from one sample of a study of shared clonotypes between healthy human individuals. The data were produced by immunoSEQ multiplex PCR, yet TCRdb's version contains in-frame clones alone and is incomplete. The sample lists 700,000 or so clones; about three quarters were seen once. Sequencing input: memory CD4+ T cells sorted from blood. The source of these receptors is a woman in her twenties or thirties in good health. Both conserved end residues are part of each CDR3. A D gene is named only where the DNA matches it firmly. Clone size appears in some rows only: once, few, many, or a class for an expanded clone.

j_call | d_call | clone_size | v_call | cdr3_nt | cdr3_aa
TRBJ1-1 | . | once | TRBV6-6 | TGTGCCAGCAGTTACTCGGATGTTCTGAACACTGAAGCTTTCTTT | CASSYSDVLNTEAFF
TRBJ2-5 | . | . | TRBV30 | TGTGCCTGGAGCATCAGGGAGACCCAGTACTTC | CAWSIRETQYF
TRBJ1-6 | . | . | TRBV7-3 | TGTGCCAGCGGAGAGGACAGCTCCTATAATTCACCCCTCCACTTT | CASGEDSSYNSPLHF
TRBJ2-2 | . | . | TRBV5-1 | TGCGCCAGCGGCAGGGGTACGGCCGGGGAGCTGTTTTTT | CASGRGTAGELFF
TRBJ2-7 | . | many | TRBV1 | TGCACCAGCAGCCGACTCAGCGGGGACTACGAGCAGTACTTC | CTSSRLSGDYEQYF
TRBJ2-3 | . | . | TRBV18 | TGTGCCAGCTCACCCAGTGGAATTGCCACAGATACGCAGTATTTT | CASSPSGIATDTQYF
TRBJ1-5 | . | once | TRBV19 | TGTGCCAGTAGGGAGGGGCCCCAGCCCCAGCATTTT | CASREGPQPQHF
TRBJ2-1 | TRBD1 | . | TRBV5-6 | TGTGCCAGCAGCTGGGACAGGGTGACCAATGAGCAGTTCTTC | CASSWDRVTNEQFF
TRBJ2-7 | . | . | TRBV18 | TGTGCCAGCTCGTGGGACGGGACCTACGAGCAGTACTTC | CASSWDGTYEQYF
TRBJ2-5 | TRBD2 | . | TRBV28 | TGTGCCAGCGGGACTAGCGGGAGGGTGGAGACCCAGTACTTC | CASGTSGRVETQYF
TRBJ2-7 | TRBD2 | . | TRBV28 | TGTGCCAGCAGTTTAAACCGACTAGCGCGAAGCTCCTACGAGCAGTACTTC | CASSLNRLARSSYEQYF